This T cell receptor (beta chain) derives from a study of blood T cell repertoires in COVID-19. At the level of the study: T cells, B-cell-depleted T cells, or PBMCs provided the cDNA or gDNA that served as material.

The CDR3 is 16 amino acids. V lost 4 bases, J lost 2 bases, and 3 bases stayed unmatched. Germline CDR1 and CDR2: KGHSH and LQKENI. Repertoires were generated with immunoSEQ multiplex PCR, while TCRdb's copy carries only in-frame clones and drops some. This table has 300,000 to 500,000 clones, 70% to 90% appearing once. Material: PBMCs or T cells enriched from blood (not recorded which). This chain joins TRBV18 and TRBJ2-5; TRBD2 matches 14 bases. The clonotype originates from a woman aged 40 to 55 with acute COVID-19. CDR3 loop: CASSQRTSGGQETQYF. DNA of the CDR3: TGTGCCAGCTCACAGCGGACTAGCGGGGGGCAAGAGACCCAGTACTTC.